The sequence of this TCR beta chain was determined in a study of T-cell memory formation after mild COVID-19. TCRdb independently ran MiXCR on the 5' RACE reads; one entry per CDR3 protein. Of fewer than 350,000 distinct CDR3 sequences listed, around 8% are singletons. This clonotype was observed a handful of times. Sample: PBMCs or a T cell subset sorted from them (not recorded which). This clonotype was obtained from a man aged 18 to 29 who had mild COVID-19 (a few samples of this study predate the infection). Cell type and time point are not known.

CDR3 DNA: TGCAGTGCTAGATGGGATGCAAGGGACTATGGCTACACCTTC. Its translation: CSARWDARDYGYTF. The rearrangement joins TRBV20-1 to TRBJ1-2; D is ambiguous. This CDR3 is 14 amino acids long. V was cut by 2 bases and J by 3 bases, with 13 bases left in between. The germline CDR1 and CDR2 sequences are DFQATT and SNEGSKA (reference sequence).